This passage covers 30 T cell receptor beta chains from one sample sequenced in a study of CD8 T cells in Susac syndrome. With random hexamers, reverse transcription was performed on about 0.45 to 1 ug of RNA. One entry per CDR3 protein results from TCRdb running MiXCR on the immunoSEQ multiplex PCR reads. The table records approximately 130,000 distinct CDR3 sequences, roughly 94% of them present only once. The sequenced sample was CD4+ T cells from PBMCs. These receptors originate from a human donor in good health.

V and J are TRBV29-1 and TRBJ1-3; D unresolved. The CDR3 extends over 14 amino acids. V lost 0 bases to trimming and J lost 3 bases, with 9 bases between them. The V gene's germline CDR1 is SQVTM and CDR2 ANQGSEA. The CDR3 bases are TGCAGCGTTGAAGACAGGCTAGGTGGAAACACCATATATTTT. It codes for CSVEDRLGGNTIYF.

The chain joins TRBV6-1 to TRBJ2-7, with D possibly TRBD2 on 6 matching bases. Between the trimmed V and J ends, which lost 5 bases and 0 bases, there was a span of 14 bases. The CDR3 has 15 amino acids. Per the germline V gene, CDR1 is MNHNS and CDR2 is SASEGT. CDR3 DNA sequence: TGTGCCAGCAGTCGAAGCGGGCAGAGCTCCTACGAGCAGTACTTC. It yields the protein CASSRSGQSSYEQYF.

The gene calls are TRBV7-3 and TRBJ1-1; perhaps TRBD1 as D (5 bases). The CDR3 contains 14 residues. Germline CDR1 SGHTA, CDR2 FQGTGA. Trimming cost V 4 bases and J 1 base, with 10 bases left between them. The CDR3 spells CASSSGHGNTEAFF. As DNA, the CDR3 is TGTGCCAGCAGCTCGGGGCACGGGAACACTGAAGCTTTCTTT.

This rearrangement joins TRBV11-1 to TRBJ2-7, with unresolved D. This CDR3 region has 12 residues. Germline assignment: CDR1 SGHAT and CDR2 FQDESV (reference sequence). V dropped 4 bases and J dropped 3 bases, with 7 bases sitting between them. DNA of the CDR3: TGTGCCAGCAGCTCGGGCGACTACGAGCAGTACTTC. Amino acid sequence: CASSSGDYEQYF.

V is TRBV30 and J is TRBJ2-5; D might be TRBD1 or TRBD2, each matching 5 bases. V lost 4 bases and J 1 base, leaving 13 bases between the germline ends. The CDR3 extends over 14 amino acids. Germline V lookup: CDR1 GTSNPN, CDR2 SVGIG (reference sequence). The CDR3: CAWKVRGRQETQYF. CDR3 nucleotide sequence: TGTGCCTGGAAAGTAAGGGGACGCCAAGAGACCCAGTACTTC. The full variable domain, rest sourced from reference TRBV30 and TRBJ2-5, is SQTIHQWPATLVQPVGSPLSLECTVEGTSNPNLYWYRQAAGRGLQLLFYSVGIGQISSEVPQNLSASRPQDRQFILSSKKLLLSDSGFYLCAWKVRGRQETQYFGPGTRLLVL.

This sequence joins TRBV20-1 and TRBJ2-5; D is perhaps TRBD1 or TRBD2 (5 bases each). There are 13 residues in the CDR3. Trimming stripped 6 bases from V and 1 base from J, with 12 bases between. Germline V gives CDR1 DFQATT, CDR2 SNEGSKA (reference sequence). The CDR3 coding sequence is TGCAGTGCGCCGACTGGGGGCCAAGAGACCCAGTACTTC. Its translation: CSAPTGGQETQYF.

This chain connects TRBV27 to TRBJ1-1; unclear D gene. Trimming took 10 bases from V and 1 from J, leaving 7 bases between them. The germline V gene has CDR1 MNHEY and CDR2 SMNVEV (reference sequence). This CDR3 is built from 11 residues. The CDR3 loop reads CATHRNTEAFF. CDR3 sequence (DNA): TGTGCCACCCACCGGAACACTGAAGCTTTCTTT.

This clonotype was counted a few times. This chain uses TRBV24-1 with TRBJ2-3, with D possibly TRBD1 on 6 matching bases. Germline assignment: CDR1 KGHDR and CDR2 SFDVKD. This CDR3 region has 13 residues. Trimming cost V 4 bases and J 6 bases, with 10 bases left between them. The chain's CDR3 is CATSDWTADTQYF. CDR3 nucleotides: TGTGCCACCAGTGACTGGACAGCGGATACGCAGTATTTT.

This sequence joins TRBV27 and TRBJ2-3; 13 bases are shared with TRBD2. V was clipped by 4 bases and J by 0 bases; unmatched bases: 13. Germline V lookup: CDR1 MNHEY, CDR2 SMNVEV (reference sequence). CDR3 length equals 20 residues. This chain's CDR3 is CASSSLGTSGMGPSTDTQYF. The CDR3 bases are TGTGCCAGCAGTTCCCTCGGGACTAGCGGGATGGGGCCTAGCACAGATACGCAGTATTTT.

This chain connects TRBV3-1 to TRBJ1-5, with 8 bases that match TRBD1. Germline V gene data show CDR1 as LGHDT and CDR2 as YNNKEL (reference sequence). The V segment lost 3 bases and the J segment 3 bases; nucleotides outside the gene matches: 4. The CDR3 contains 15 residues. CDR3 in amino acids: CASSHRQGYNQPQHF. The CDR3 DNA reads as TGTGCCAGCAGCCATAGACAGGGGTACAATCAGCCCCAGCATTTT.

The V gene is TRBV9, the J gene TRBJ2-7; D might be TRBD1 (6 bases). CDR1 is SGDLS and CDR2 is YYNGEE in the germline V gene. The CDR3 contains 14 residues. The V and J ends lost 3 bases and 0 bases respectively, with 10 bases between them. CDR3 sequence (DNA): TGTGCCAGCAGCGCCGACAGGTCCTCCTACGAGCAGTACTTC. Translated, it gives CASSADRSSYEQYF.

The rearrangement links TRBV20-1 to TRBJ2-5, with D tentatively TRBD1 or TRBD2 (7 bases each). The V end was cut by 3 bases, the J end by 6 bases, with 14 bases between. The CDR3 loop spans 13 amino acids. Germline lookup yields CDR1 DFQATT and CDR2 SNEGSKA (reference sequence). The CDR3 here is CSASLRGGKTQYF. In DNA form, the CDR3 reads TGCAGTGCTAGCCTCAGGGGGGGAAAGACCCAGTACTTC.

This clonotype was detected only once. The rearrangement links TRBV3-1 to TRBJ2-1; TRBD2 might be the D (5 bases). Germline CDR1 and CDR2: LGHDT and YNNKEL (reference sequence). Trimming shortened V by 9 bases and J by 4 bases, and 22 bases separated the two germline ends. The CDR3 extends over 16 amino acids. The CDR3 is CARSARVSGTYNEQFF. The CDR3 DNA is TGTGCCAGATCGGCGCGGGTATCGGGTACTTACAATGAGCAGTTCTTC.

J is TRBJ2-2 and V is TRBV30; a weak D match, TRBD1 (6 bases). Germline loops: CDR1 GTSNPN, CDR2 SVGIG (reference sequence). The V end was cut by 3 bases, the J end by 4 bases, with 15 bases between. This CDR3 has 15 residues. DNA for the CDR3: TGTGCCTGGAGACAAGCCGGGACACCCACCGGGGAGCTGTTTTTT. Translating gives CAWRQAGTPTGELFF.

The genes are TRBV28 and TRBJ1-2, with TRBD1 matching over 8 bases. Germline V gene lookup returns CDR1 MDHEN and CDR2 SYDVKM. The J segment lost 6 bases and the V segment lost 6 bases, leaving 12 bases of the junction unmatched. This CDR3 is 15 amino acids long. The CDR3 loop is CASSPVGQGSDGYTF. DNA for the CDR3: TGTGCCAGCAGCCCCGTCGGACAGGGATCGGATGGCTACACCTTC.

This clonotype occurred once. The chain links TRBV5-4 to TRBJ1-2; TRBD1 might be the D (6 bases). Germline CDR1 SGHNT, CDR2 YYREEE (reference sequence). The CDR3 length is 17 residues. V gave up 3 bases and J gave up 5 bases, with 23 bases separating them. The CDR3 DNA reads as TGTGCCAGCAGCTCCCCTGGCAGGGGCGGTGCCCTTTATGGCTACACCTTC. The encoded protein is CASSSPGRGGALYGYTF. The complete variable domain, with remaining parts taken from reference TRBV5-4 and TRBJ1-2, reads ETGVTQSPTHLIKTRGQQVTLRCSSQSGHNTVSWYQQALGQGPQFIFQYYREEENGRGNFPPRFSGLQFPNYSSELNVNALELDDSALYLCASSSPGRGGALYGYTFGSGTRLTVV.

This chain joins TRBV20-1 and TRBJ2-3, with D perhaps matching TRBD1 or TRBD2 (5 bases each). The CDR3 runs 14 residues. Trimming took 6 bases from V and 3 from J, leaving 16 bases between them. Germline CDR1 is DFQATT and CDR2 is SNEGSKA (reference sequence). CDR3 nucleotide sequence: TGCAGTGCGAGGGACCCACCAGAAACAGATACGCAGTATTTT. Translation: CSARDPPETDTQYF.

The chain uses TRBV29-1 and TRBJ2-1, with 14 bases that match TRBD2. Germline-derived CDR1 and CDR2 are SQVTM and ANQGSEA. This CDR3 contains 15 residues. Trimming took 2 bases from V and 6 from J; bases not matched to a gene: 3. The CDR3: CSVERLAGGGNEQFF. The CDR3 nucleotides read TGCAGCGTTGAACGACTAGCGGGAGGGGGCAATGAGCAGTTCTTC.

V and J are TRBV3-1 and TRBJ1-5; the D gene is possibly TRBD1 (5 bases). There are 15 residues in the CDR3. V gave up 1 base and J gave up 3 bases, with 10 bases separating them. Germline assignment: CDR1 LGHDT and CDR2 YNNKEL (reference sequence). The CDR3 bases are TGTGCCAGCAGCCAAGCAGGGACTTTCAATCAGCCCCAGCATTTT. It codes for CASSQAGTFNQPQHF.

The chain couples TRBV29-1 to TRBJ1-1, with D possibly TRBD1 on 5 matching bases. Germline CDR1 is SQVTM and CDR2 is ANQGSEA. V was cut by 4 bases and J by 3 bases, with 18 bases left in between. The CDR3 is 15 amino acids. The CDR3 sequence is CSVADSYYGDTEAFF. The CDR3 DNA reads TGCAGCGTTGCTGACAGTTATTATGGGGACACTGAAGCTTTCTTT.

The chain links TRBV19 to TRBJ1-4, with TRBD1 matching 7 bases. The CDR3 covers 13 residues. Germline values: CDR1 LNHDA, CDR2 SQIVND (reference sequence). With 4 bases clipped from V and 6 bases from J, the junction kept 2 bases outside the gene matches. DNA for the CDR3: TGTGCCAGTAGTACCAGGGGGGATGAAAAACTGTTTTTT. Its protein product is CASSTRGDEKLFF. Full variable domain (remainder filled in from reference TRBV19 and TRBJ1-4): DGGITQSPKYLFRKEGQNVTLSCEQNLNHDAMYWYRQDPGQGLRLIYYSQIVNDFQKGDIAEGYSVSREKKESFPLTVTSAQKNPTAFYLCASSTRGDEKLFFGSGTQLSVL.

This clonotype was seen only once. This sequence joins TRBV25-1 and TRBJ2-7, with a weak D call TRBD2 (5 bases). Trimming stripped 4 bases from V and 3 bases from J, with 10 bases between. Germline V gene data show CDR1 as MGHDK and CDR2 as SYGVNS. CDR3 length equals 13 residues. CDR3: CASSGVGDYEQYF. For the CDR3, the DNA is TGTGCCAGCAGTGGGGTGGGAGACTACGAGCAGTACTTC.

The J gene is TRBJ1-5, the V gene TRBV4-1; TRBD1 matches 8 bases. The CDR3 spans 17 residues. Germline V gene data show CDR1 as MGHRA and CDR2 as YSYEKL. V gave up 0 bases and J gave up 7 bases; unmatched junction bases: 11. The CDR3 coding sequence is TGCGCCAGCAGCCAAGATCTGGACAGGGCCCGGGGACAGCCCCAGCATTTT. Residues: CASSQDLDRARGQPQHF.

This clonotype was seen once. The chain joins TRBV10-3 to TRBJ1-5; 7 nucleotides match TRBD1. The CDR3 sequence is 14 residues long. The junction had 2 bases not matched to a gene; V was cut back by 4 bases and J by 2 bases. Per germline, CDR1 ENHRY and CDR2 SYGVKD. CDR3 region: CAISADRGNQPQHF. The CDR3, as DNA: TGTGCCATCAGTGCAGACAGGGGCAATCAGCCCCAGCATTTT.

This chain connects TRBV20-1 to TRBJ1-1; tentatively, D is TRBD1 (5 bases). The CDR3 sequence is 14 residues long. CDR1 and CDR2 (germline): DFQATT, SNEGSKA (reference sequence). The V gene lost 2 bases and the J gene lost 7 bases, with 17 bases spanning the gap. This chain's CDR3 is CSARRGLASGEAFF. The DNA of the CDR3 is TGCAGTGCTAGAAGGGGCCTCGCCTCAGGTGAAGCTTTCTTT.

CDR3 loop: CSVGARDSEQYF. In DNA form, the CDR3 reads TGCAGCGTTGGAGCCAGGGATAGCGAGCAGTACTTC. V gene TRBV29-1 combines with J gene TRBJ2-7; possible D gene TRBD1, 5 bases. The CDR3 covers 12 residues. Germline-derived CDR1 and CDR2 are SQVTM and ANQGSEA. V was cut by 4 bases and J by 6 bases, with 13 bases left in between.

This clonotype occurred once. The chain links TRBV18 to TRBJ1-3; D remains unclear. The CDR3 covers 16 residues. V lost 3 bases, J lost 0 bases, and 12 bases lay in between. Per the germline V gene, CDR1 is KGHSH and CDR2 is LQKENI. DNA of the CDR3: TGTGCCAGCTCACCTACTGTATACATCTCTGGAAACACCATATATTTT. Amino acid sequence: CASSPTVYISGNTIYF.

This chain links TRBV29-1 with TRBJ2-5; D remains ambiguous. This CDR3 contains 13 residues. Deletions cut 4 bases from V and 2 bases from J, with 11 bases between. CDR1 is SQVTM and CDR2 is ANQGSEA in the germline V gene. CDR3 sequence (DNA): TGCAGCGTTGCCCCGCAAATACAAGAGACCCAGTACTTC. Its translation is CSVAPQIQETQYF.

In its sample, this clonotype was seen once. This rearrangement joins TRBV28 to TRBJ2-5; 7 bases align to TRBD2. This CDR3 has 15 residues. The germline V gene has CDR1 MDHEN and CDR2 SYDVKM. The ends lost 6 bases at V and 5 bases at J; junction bases unmatched: 12. Here the CDR3 reads CASRAPGPRGETQYF. The CDR3 DNA reads as TGTGCCAGCAGAGCCCCGGGCCCGCGGGGGGAGACCCAGTACTTC.

V and J are TRBV29-1 and TRBJ2-3; the match to TRBD2 covers 10 bases. With V trimmed by 7 bases and J by 0 bases, 7 bases remained unmatched. CDR3 length: 15 amino acids. Germline V CDR1 and CDR2: SQVTM, ANQGSEA. CDR3 DNA: TGCAGCGCCACCGGGACTAGCGAGAGCACAGATACGCAGTATTTT. Its protein product is CSATGTSESTDTQYF.